These 5 T cell receptor beta chains came from one sample sequenced in a study of T-cell memory formation after mild COVID-19. TCRdb ran MiXCR on the 5' RACE reads and lists one entry per CDR3 protein. The sample carries some 120,000 distinct CDR3 sequences, about 16% recorded once. Input material: PBMCs or a T cell subset sorted from them (not recorded which). All receptors derive from an adult woman who had mild COVID-19 (a few samples of this study predate the infection). Cell type and time point are not known.

There are many counts of this clonotype. CDR3 sequence (DNA): TGTGCCAGCAGTCCGTTAGCGGAGCAGTATTTT. As protein: CASSPLAEQYF. The V call is TRBV7-9, the J call TRBJ2-3; D perhaps matches TRBD2 (6 bases). This CDR3 region has 11 residues. Germline V lookup: CDR1 SEHNR, CDR2 FQNEAQ (reference sequence). V lost 6 bases to trimming and J lost 11 bases, with 12 bases between them.

The chain links TRBV29-1 to TRBJ2-7; 7 bases fit TRBD2. The CDR3 loop spans 15 amino acids. Germline values: CDR1 SQVTM, CDR2 ANQGSEA. V lost 0 bases and J lost 4; bases outside the gene matches: 9. The CDR3 loop reads CSVEDLRESDYEQYF. In nucleotides, the CDR3 is TGCAGCGTTGAAGATCTGCGGGAGTCAGATTACGAGCAGTACTTC.

The V gene is TRBV7-6, the J gene TRBJ2-1, with TRBD1 as a possible D gene (8 bases). With 1 base removed from V and 7 bases from J, the gap between germline ends came to 17 bases. Germline V CDR1 and CDR2: SGHVS, FNYEAQ. The CDR3 has 16 amino acids. The CDR3 sequence is CASSLVSVQGGNEQFF. As DNA, the CDR3 is TGTGCCAGCAGCTTAGTCTCCGTACAGGGGGGGAATGAGCAGTTCTTC. Variable domain in full (rest from reference TRBV7-6 and TRBJ2-1): GAGVSQSPRYKVTKRGQDVALRCDPISGHVSLYWYRQALGQGPEFLTYFNYEAQQDKSGLPNDRFSAERPEGSISTLTIQRTEQRDSAMYRCASSLVSVQGGNEQFFGPGTRLTVL.

V and J are TRBV24-1 and TRBJ2-5; 7 bases fit TRBD1. The CDR3 has 14 residues. The junction had 2 bases not matched to a gene; V was cut back by 4 bases and J by 1 base. Germline V CDR1 and CDR2: KGHDR, SFDVKD. The CDR3 is CATSDRGSQETQYF. CDR3 DNA sequence: TGTGCCACCAGTGACAGGGGGTCCCAAGAGACCCAGTACTTC.

The chain joins TRBV30 to TRBJ1-1; 8 nucleotides agree with TRBD1. The V gene's germline CDR1 is GTSNPN and CDR2 SVGIG (reference sequence). V was clipped by 3 bases and J by 11 bases; unmatched bases: 11. The CDR3 runs to 13 residues. CDR3 protein: CAWRLGQGGRAFF. As DNA, the CDR3 is TGTGCCTGGAGACTCGGACAGGGCGGACGGGCTTTCTTT.